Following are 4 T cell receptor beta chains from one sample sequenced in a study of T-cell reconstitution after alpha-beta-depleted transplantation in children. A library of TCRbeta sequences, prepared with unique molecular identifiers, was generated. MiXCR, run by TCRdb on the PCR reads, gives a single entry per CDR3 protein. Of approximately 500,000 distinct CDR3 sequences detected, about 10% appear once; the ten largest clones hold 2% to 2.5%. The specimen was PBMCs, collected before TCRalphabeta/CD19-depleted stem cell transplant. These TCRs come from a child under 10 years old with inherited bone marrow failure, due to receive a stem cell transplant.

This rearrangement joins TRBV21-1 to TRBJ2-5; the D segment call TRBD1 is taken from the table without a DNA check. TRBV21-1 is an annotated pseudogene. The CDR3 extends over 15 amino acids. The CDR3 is CASKTSGHVRETQYF. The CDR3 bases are TGTGCCAGCAAAACGTCGGGACACGTACGAGAGACCCAGTACTTC.

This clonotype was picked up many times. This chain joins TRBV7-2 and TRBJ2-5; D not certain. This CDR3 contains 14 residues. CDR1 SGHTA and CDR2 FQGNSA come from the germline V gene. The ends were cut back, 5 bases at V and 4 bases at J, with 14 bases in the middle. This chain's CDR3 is CASSNPQRGETQYF. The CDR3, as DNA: TGTGCCAGCAGCAACCCCCAGAGAGGAGAGACCCAGTACTTC.

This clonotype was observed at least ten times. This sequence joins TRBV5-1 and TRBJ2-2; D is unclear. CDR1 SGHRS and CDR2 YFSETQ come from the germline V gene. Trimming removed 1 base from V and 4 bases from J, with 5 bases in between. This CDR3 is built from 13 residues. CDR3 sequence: CASSLTITGELFF. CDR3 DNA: TGCGCCAGCAGCTTGACGATCACCGGGGAGCTGTTTTTT.

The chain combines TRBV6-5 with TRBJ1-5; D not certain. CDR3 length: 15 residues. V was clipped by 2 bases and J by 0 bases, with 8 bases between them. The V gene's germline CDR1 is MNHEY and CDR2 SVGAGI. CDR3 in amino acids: CASSYVGNSNQPQHF. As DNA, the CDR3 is TGTGCCAGCAGTTACGTGGGGAATAGCAATCAGCCCCAGCATTTT.